This TCR beta chain was identified during a study of T cells in Graves' hyperthyroidism and ophthalmopathy (dated by TCRdb to about 2019). Background for the entire study: Peripheral blood was collected at initial diagnosis, before any treatment. A discovery cohort of approximately 100 patients, roughly 45 with Graves' ophthalmopathy and 57 with stable Graves' hyperthyroidism, was used to find distinguishing TCR V-J signatures. Whether ophthalmopathy could be predicted prospectively was tested in an independent validation cohort made up of about 20 hyperthyroidism patients plus 17 patients who later progressed to ophthalmopathy. For training and testing, the 80 to 100 patients in the discovery cohort were randomly divided in a 7:3 ratio. The study also compared thyroid tissue and blood T-cell repertoires from about 6 Graves' hyperthyroidism patients. Following sampling, methimazole starting at 30 mg daily was given to hyperthyroidism patients, and high-dose intravenous methylprednisolone was given to ophthalmopathy patients. The paper describes TCR Vbeta CDR3 sequencing of 120 to 150 peripheral blood samples, made up of 43 ophthalmopathy patients, roughly 72 hyperthyroidism patients and 17 progressor patients. Study-wide conclusions, independent of this receptor: Most expanded thyroid clonotypes (frequency above 0.001) were also detected in blood, suggesting blood repertoires may reflect thyroid immune responses. A 13 V-J signature model separated ophthalmopathy from stable hyperthyroidism, with 87.88% sensitivity and about 81% specificity in cross-validation and 80%/75% in testing. In validation, the model predicted progression to ophthalmopathy with over 65% sensitivity and over 72% specificity, a median of about six months before onset. No statistical method was used to fix the sample size in advance, and group allocation was not hidden from the investigators.

The TCR beta CDR3 regions were amplified from the RNA transcripts. A first-round RT-PCR of the TCR CDR3 used the HTBI primer set with the Qiagen OneStep RT-PCR kit. A second multiplex PCR round built the libraries, followed by size selection and purification. Paired-end sequencing of the libraries was performed with 100 bp reads on an Illumina HiSeq2000. The published analysis was carried out like this. SOAPnuke was used to process the raw data, with reads discarded if the reads contained adapters or uncalled bases, had a mean Phred below 15, or lacked an exact constant-primer or identifier match. High-quality paired reads were merged using COPE v1.2.5, and each unique nucleotide sequence was defined as a clonotype. Clonotypes were aligned to IMGT TRBV, TRBD and TRBJ reference segments using MiTCR v1.1. Only V-J combinations with frequency above 0.0001, covering 99% to 99.2% of repertoires, were analysed. The TCS score was defined as F50 (clonal expansion) divided by E x V (chaos), with BLOSUM62-based TCRdist calculated between CDR3 peptides within each V-J. Welch's t-statistics and random forest reduced 500 to 550 V-J features to roughly 13, which were used in a naive Bayes classifier (R e1071). Starting from the raw public reads, TCRdb applied fastp trimming at Q25, assembled clones with MiXCR and retained in-frame beta chains. Every entry covers one CDR3 protein and lists the most common genes and DNA from its rows. These V and J calls derive from TCRdb rather than the authors' analysis. The sample data list more than 600,000 distinct CDR3 sequences, and 15% to 20% of these were observed just once. Of the sample, under 9.5% falls within the top ten clones.

CDR1 and CDR2 are read off the germline V gene as SGDLS and YYNGEE. From its cysteine to its phenylalanine, the CDR3 spans 15 amino acids. The kept DNA is CDR3 alone, 45 bases in frame from the first base. V is cut back by 4 bases and J by 6 bases, with 10 bases in the junction unmatched. Concerning this clonotype: Its antigen remains unidentified. Qualities for individual bases were not recorded, and no much larger clone is one base off.

Graves' hyperthyroidism was defined as stable when no progression to ophthalmopathy occurred over 18 months of follow-up. Hyperthyroidism patients were newly diagnosed, had a disease duration of under 2 months, and were aged 18 to 65 years. Patients with uncontrolled infections, other autoimmune diseases, pregnancy or lactation were excluded. Clinical symptoms, serum thyroxine and TRAb, thyroid ultrasound, and orbital computed tomography formed the basis for the diagnoses. Ficoll-Paque density gradient centrifugation was used to isolate PBMCs from 10 ml of fresh peripheral blood. Total RNA was extracted using Trizol reagent, and RNA quality was assessed on an Agilent 2100 Bioanalyzer.

The clonotype was recovered from a man aged 18 to 30 with Graves' hyperthyroidism. Sequenced material: blood. In this chain, TRBV9 is recombined with TRBJ2-1, and 7 bases in between align with TRBD2. The nucleotide sequence is given as TGTGCCAGCAGCCGGGACTACCCCTCGGGCAATGAGCAGTTCTTC. It translates as CASSRDYPSGNEQFF.